These T cell receptor beta chains were read from a single sample in a study of immune heterogeneity within non-small cell lung tumors. MiXCR, applied by TCRdb to the multiplex PCR reads, yields one record per CDR3 protein. The repertoire includes about 21,000 distinct CDR3 sequences, under 35% of them detected once, and about 4.5% sits in the top ten. The sample consisted of lung tumor tissue. The receptor source for this set is a man aged 35 to 55 with non-small cell lung cancer. Each CDR3 is given with its conserved first and last residue. The order of the fields is D gene, clone size, V gene, J gene, CDR3 protein, CDR3 DNA. The D gene is left open where the match is weak. Not all rows give a size; the values are once, few, many and, for expanded clones, a class.

>TRBD2|few|TRBV6-1|TRBJ2-5
CASSLTSGAQETQYF
TGTGCCAGCAGTTTGACTAGCGGGGCCCAAGAGACCCAGTACTTC
>NA|medium-sized|TRBV5-1|TRBJ2-7
CASSLAGQGGEQYF
TGCGCCAGCAGCTTGGCCGGGCAGGGTGGCGAGCAGTACTTC
>TRBD1|many|TRBV12-3/TRBV12-4|TRBJ1-5
CASSLDRGLSNQPQHF
TGTGCCAGCAGTTTAGACAGGGGGCTAAGCAATCAGCCCCAGCATTTT
>TRBD2|many|TRBV6-2/TRBV6-3|TRBJ2-7
CASSPRLAGLYEQYF
TGTGCCAGCAGTCCTAGACTAGCGGGACTCTACGAGCAGTACTTC
>TRBD2|many|TRBV5-1|TRBJ2-7
CASSLVAREGYEQYF
TGCGCCAGCAGCTTGGTCGCGCGGGAGGGATACGAGCAGTACTTC
>TRBD2|NA|TRBV19|TRBJ2-1
CASSLVLAGGHEQFF
TGTGCCAGTAGTCTGGTCCTAGCGGGAGGCCATGAGCAGTTCTTC
>NA|medium-sized|TRBV27|TRBJ1-5
CASSLNYNQPQHF
TGTGCCAGCAGTTTAAACTACAATCAGCCCCAGCATTTT
>NA|once|TRBV7-2|TRBJ2-2
CARSPLIGIGELFF
TGTGCCAGAAGCCCGCTCATCGGTATAGGGGAGCTGTTTTTT
>TRBD1|NA|TRBV2|TRBJ2-2
CASKGQGVGGGELFF
TGTGCCAGCAAGGGACAGGGAGTTGGCGGCGGGGAGCTGTTTTTT
>TRBD1|many|TRBV11-2|TRBJ1-1
CASSGRTGMNTEAFF
TGTGCCAGCAGCGGCCGGACAGGGATGAACACTGAAGCTTTCTTT
>NA|many|TRBV19|TRBJ1-1
CASSTRGAVMAFF
TGTGCCAGTAGTACGCGGGGGGCGGTGATGGCTTTCTTT
>NA|few|TRBV7-9|TRBJ2-3
CASSTRESFSTDTQYF
TGTGCCAGCAGCACCCGGGAAAGCTTTAGCACAGATACGCAGTATTTT
>TRBD2|many|TRBV30|TRBJ2-2
CAWSSGLNTGELFF
TGTGCCTGGAGTTCGGGACTAAACACCGGGGAGCTGTTTTTT
>TRBD1|many|TRBV2|TRBJ2-3
CASSSRQGGTDTQYF
TGTGCCAGCAGTTCCCGACAGGGCGGCACAGATACGCAGTATTTT
>NA|NA|TRBV5-4|TRBJ1-2
CASSPPGPQMKGRGYTF
TGTGCCAGCAGCCCCCCTGGACCGCAAATGAAAGGACGTGGCTACACCTTC
>NA|NA|TRBV6-1|TRBJ2-1
CASSGEPGPYNEQFF
TGTGCCAGCAGTGGGGAGCCTGGGCCCTACAATGAGCAGTTCTTC
>NA|many|TRBV6-2/TRBV6-3|TRBJ1-1
CASSYPRGGMNTEAFF
TGTGCCAGCAGTTACCCTCGGGGGGGAATGAACACTGAAGCTTTCTTT
>NA|many|TRBV6-2/TRBV6-3|TRBJ1-5
CASGLFSQPQHF
TGTGCCAGCGGTCTATTCAGTCAGCCCCAGCATTTT
>NA|many|TRBV6-1|TRBJ2-3
CASSEVVNTQYF
TGTGCCAGCAGTGAAGTGGTCAATACGCAGTATTTT
>NA|NA|TRBV4-3|TRBJ2-2
CASSQVRGQTGELFF
TGCGCCAGCAGCCAAGTCCGGGGGCAGACCGGGGAGCTGTTTTTT
>NA|NA|TRBV15|TRBJ1-5
CATRDFGGGQPQHF
TGTGCCACCAGAGATTTTGGTGGAGGTCAGCCCCAGCATTTT
>NA|many|TRBV7-2|TRBJ1-5
CASSLSGGANQPQHF
TGTGCCAGCAGCTTATCTGGGGGCGCGAATCAGCCCCAGCATTTT
>TRBD1|few|TRBV20-1|TRBJ2-5
CSAFTGGWGETQYF
TGCAGTGCATTCACAGGGGGCTGGGGAGAGACCCAGTACTTC
>NA|many|TRBV7-6|TRBJ1-2
CASSLWQRGDGYTF
TGTGCCAGCAGCTTATGGCAACGGGGCGATGGCTACACCTTC
>NA|few|TRBV29-1|TRBJ1-2
CSVSEQGNYGYTF
TGCAGCGTTTCGGAGCAGGGGAACTATGGCTACACCTTC
>NA|medium-sized|TRBV7-6|TRBJ1-4
CASSQTVGEKLFF
TGTGCCAGCAGCCAGACAGTTGGGGAAAAACTGTTTTTT
>NA|NA|TRBV10-2|TRBJ2-3
CASSEFWGGVTDTQYF
TGCGCCAGCAGTGAGTTCTGGGGAGGTGTCACAGATACGCAGTATTTT
>NA|medium-sized|TRBV24-1|TRBJ2-3
CATSEPSTDTQYF
TGTGCCACCAGTGAGCCTAGCACAGATACGCAGTATTTT
>NA|NA|TRBV5-4|TRBJ1-3
CSSSFSTTSSLSGNTIYF
TGTTCCAGCAGCTTCTCGACCACGAGCTCCCTCTCTGGAAACACCATATATTTT
>NA|many|TRBV9|TRBJ2-5
CASSVGWGREETQYF
TGTGCCAGCAGCGTAGGATGGGGTCGGGAAGAGACCCAGTACTTC
>NA|medium-sized|TRBV4-3|TRBJ1-1
CASSQDDSRNEAFF
TGCGCCAGCAGCCAAGATGACAGTCGGAATGAAGCTTTCTTT
>NA|many|TRBV20-1|TRBJ2-7
CSARDARGAYLVEQYF
TGCAGTGCTAGAGATGCCCGGGGCGCCTACCTTGTCGAGCAGTACTTC
>TRBD2|many|TRBV18|TRBJ2-7
CASSPPLAGGPEQYF
TGTGCCAGCTCACCCCCACTAGCGGGAGGGCCCGAGCAGTACTTC
>NA|NA|TRBV7-9|TRBJ2-1
CASSFAQWRKNEQFF
TGTGCCAGCAGCTTCGCACAGTGGAGAAAAAATGAGCAGTTCTTC
>NA|NA|TRBV19|TRBJ1-3
CASRPGRVQGNTMYF
TGTGCCAGTAGACCGGGCAGGGTTCAAGGAAACACCATGTATTTT
>NA|few|TRBV12-3/TRBV12-4|TRBJ2-3
CASSPRASTDTQYF
TGTGCCAGCAGTCCCCGGGCGAGCACAGATACGCAGTATTTT
>NA|few|TRBV24-1|TRBJ2-3
CATSDLGGIPPDTQYF
TGTGCCACCAGTGATTTGGGCGGGATCCCCCCAGATACGCAGTATTTT
>NA|NA|TRBV6-7|TRBJ2-5
CARRRGGETQYF
TGTGCCAGGCGGAGGGGGGGAGAGACCCAGTACTTC
>TRBD1|few|TRBV7-8|TRBJ2-1
CASSLKGQGYNEQFF
TGTGCCAGCAGCTTAAAGGGACAGGGTTACAATGAGCAGTTCTTC
>TRBD1|NA|TRBV11-3|TRBJ1-1
CASSPRTGGAFF
TGTGCCAGCAGCCCGCGGACAGGGGGAGCTTTCTTT
>NA|NA|TRBV20-1|TRBJ2-3
CSATGLGTDTQYF
TGCAGTGCCACAGGGTTGGGCACAGATACGCAGTATTTT
>NA|NA|TRBV5-6|TRBJ1-4
CASSSGTYEKLFF
TGTGCCAGCAGCTCTGGGACATATGAAAAACTGTTTTTT